These 26 T cell receptor beta chains came from one sample sequenced in a study of T-cell reconstitution after alpha-beta-depleted transplantation in children. The library targeted TCRbeta and was prepared with unique molecular identifiers. TCRdb itself ran the PCR reads through MiXCR, one entry per CDR3 protein. The data show about 350,000 distinct CDR3 sequences, with less than 15% seen just once and about 3.9% held by the top ten. Sequenced here: PBMCs, sampled from the stem cell graft. These receptors all come from a human donor who donated a stem cell graft to a child with Fanconi anemia.

This clonotype has a count of ten or more. The V and J genes are TRBV9 and TRBJ2-1; tentative D call: TRBD2 (7 bases). V lost 4 bases, J lost 6 bases, and 11 bases lay in between. CDR1 is SGDLS, CDR2 YYNGEE, per germline. The CDR3 loop spans 13 amino acids. The CDR3 is CASSPRGANEQFF. DNA for the CDR3: TGTGCCAGCAGCCCCCGGGGGGCCAATGAGCAGTTCTTC.

This clonotype has ten or more counts. The chain carries TRBV6-2 or TRBV6-3 and TRBJ2-7; either TRBD1 or TRBD2 may supply D (5 bases each). Germline CDR1 is MNHEY and CDR2 is SVGEGT. The V gene lost 6 bases and the J gene lost 7 bases, with 16 bases spanning the gap. CDR3 length: 13 residues. Written as DNA, the CDR3 is TGTGCCAGCAGAGAAGGGACCTCCTGGGAGCAGTACGTC. Residues: CASREGTSWEQYV.

This clonotype was counted only a few times. The genes are TRBV3-1 and TRBJ1-2; maybe TRBD1 (5 bases). CDR3 length equals 14 residues. V lost 4 bases to trimming and J lost 6 bases, with 15 bases between them. CDR1 LGHDT and CDR2 YNNKEL come from the germline V gene (reference sequence). The chain's CDR3 is CASSRGGSPNGYTF. CDR3 nucleotide sequence: TGTGCCAGCAGCCGGGGGGGAAGCCCAAATGGCTACACCTTC.

This clonotype was picked up a small number of times. The chain recombines TRBV7-6 with TRBJ1-4; D ambiguous. In germline, CDR1 is SGHVS, CDR2 FNYEAQ. V lost 1 base to trimming and J lost 3 bases, with 12 bases between them. The CDR3 is made up of 16 amino acids. CDR3 loop: CASSLGVTGSNEKLFF. In DNA, the CDR3 is TGTGCCAGCAGCTTAGGGGTAACTGGCTCTAATGAAAAACTGTTTTTT.

The CDR3 here is CASSLGQGIDGYTF. In nucleotides, the CDR3 is TGCGCCAGCAGCCTAGGACAGGGAATAGATGGCTACACCTTC. This chain connects TRBV4-3 to TRBJ1-2; 8 bases are a match to TRBD1. The CDR3 has 14 amino acids. The V and J ends lost 4 bases and 6 bases, in that order; junction bases with no gene match: 7. Looked up from germline, CDR1 is LGHNA and CDR2 is YSLEER.

Comment on this clonotype: Relative to the germline gene, one junction end is altered; a read error may explain this. J is TRBJ1-1 and V is TRBV5-5; D remains unclear. Germline assignment: CDR1 SGHKS and CDR2 YYEKEE (reference sequence). The CDR3 is made up of 13 amino acids. The CDR3 reads CASSDVMNTKAFF. CDR3 coding DNA: TGTGCCAGCAGCGATGTCATGAACACTAAAGCTTTCTTT. Looking up the rest from reference TRBV5-5 and TRBJ1-1 gives the full variable domain: DAGVTQSPTHLIKTRGQQVTLRCSPISGHKSVSWYQQVLGQGPQFIFQYYEKEERGRGNFPDRFSARQFPNYSSELNVNALLLGDSALYLCASSDVMNTKAFFGQGTRLTVV.

The chain joins TRBV5-8 to TRBJ2-7, with TRBD2 matching 8 bases. V lost 6 bases to trimming and J lost 2 bases; unmatched junction nucleotides: 10. This CDR3 has 15 residues. Germline lookup yields CDR1 SGHTS and CDR2 YDEGEE. The CDR3 DNA sequence: TGTGCCAGCACTCATTCCGGGCGGGGGGCCTACGAGCAGTACTTC. It is translated as CASTHSGRGAYEQYF. Full variable domain (outside the CDR3, taken from reference TRBV5-8 and TRBJ2-7): EAGVTQSPTHLIKTRGQQATLRCSPISGHTSVYWYQQALGLGLQFLLWYDEGEERNRGNFPPRFSGRQFPNYSSELNVNALELEDSALYLCASTHSGRGAYEQYFGPGTRLTVT.

Concerning this clonotype: Mismatch with germline at one junction end may stem from a read error. The chain employs TRBV5-1 and TRBJ1-1; D unclear. CDR1 and CDR2 from the germline V gene are SGHRS and YFSETQ. The length of the CDR3 is 14 residues. The CDR3 region has the DNA TGCGCCAGCAGCTTGGCCATGGGGAACTCTGAAGCTTTCTTT. Translation gives CASSLAMGNSEAFF.

This clonotype was observed many times. CDR3 residues: CASSGTPNNEQFF. CDR3 DNA: TGCGCCAGCTCCGGGACCCCCAACAATGAGCAGTTCTTC. The chain recombines TRBV5-1 with TRBJ2-1, with D possibly being TRBD1 or TRBD2 (5 bases each). Trimming took off 7 bases at V and 5 bases at J, with 13 bases between the two ends. CDR3 length: 13 residues. Germline V gives CDR1 SGHRS, CDR2 YFSETQ.

As concerns this clonotype: At one end the junction does not follow the germline gene, possibly because of a read error. The V gene is TRBV4-3, the J gene TRBJ1-3; 8 bases match TRBD1. The CDR3 covers 14 residues. Germline CDR1 is LGHNA and CDR2 is YSLEER. This CDR3 reads CASSQGPGTGSRRF. In nucleotides, the CDR3 is TGCGCCAGCAGCCAAGGTCCCGGGACAGGTTCGAGGCGGTTT.

The chain links TRBV14 to TRBJ2-1, with D hard to call. From germline, CDR1 is SGHDN and CDR2 FVKESK. This CDR3 spans 12 amino acids. The V and J ends lost 1 base and 8 bases respectively, with 6 bases between them. CDR3: CASSQVVDEQFF. Written as DNA, the CDR3 is TGTGCCAGCAGCCAAGTCGTCGATGAGCAGTTCTTC. Filled out from reference TRBV14 and TRBJ2-1, the complete variable domain reads EAGVTQFPSHSVIEKGQTVTLRCDPISGHDNLYWYRRVMGKEIKFLLHFVKESKQDESGMPNNRFLAERTGGTYSTLKVQPAELEDSGVYFCASSQVVDEQFFGPGTRLTVL.

This clonotype was counted ten times or more. V and J are TRBV12-3 or TRBV12-4 and TRBJ1-2; weak D call: TRBD1 (6 bases). Trimming shortened V by 5 bases and J by 8 bases, and 15 bases separated the two germline ends. The CDR3 totals 13 residues. CDR3 loop: CASSLSQGSGYTF. DNA for the CDR3: TGTGCCAGCAGTCTTTCACAGGGTAGCGGCTACACCTTC.

This clonotype was recorded a few times. This rearrangement joins TRBV5-1 to TRBJ2-7; TRBD1 matches at 8 bases. The J segment lost 1 base and the V segment lost 4 bases, leaving 4 bases of the junction unmatched. The CDR3 length is 14 residues. CDR1 SGHRS and CDR2 YFSETQ come from the germline V gene. CDR3 DNA: TGCGCCAGCAGCACGGGGGACAGGTCCTACGAGCAGTACTTC. Its translation is CASSTGDRSYEQYF.

This clonotype was counted only a few times. J is TRBJ2-3 and V is TRBV11-2; D is unresolved. The CDR3 is 14 amino acids. CDR1 SGHAT and CDR2 FQNNGV come from the germline V gene. Trimming pared 5 bases from V and 1 base from J, leaving 10 bases between. Here the CDR3 DNA reads TGTGCCAGCAGCCAAGATAGTGGCACAGATACGCAGTATTTT. This codes for CASSQDSGTDTQYF.

This rearrangement joins TRBV28 to TRBJ1-2; D is possibly TRBD1 (6 bases). CDR1 is MDHEN and CDR2 is SYDVKM in the germline V gene. The CDR3 length is 15 residues. The V end was cut by 1 base, the J end by 8 bases, with 17 bases between. The CDR3 sequence: CASSLSDRQTEGYTF. CDR3 DNA sequence: TGTGCCAGCAGTTTATCGGACAGACAAACGGAGGGCTACACCTTC.

This clonotype was picked up a small number of times. The rearrangement uses TRBV5-1 and TRBJ2-2; TRBD1 is a possible D gene (6 bases). The germline CDR1 and CDR2 sequences are SGHRS and YFSETQ. The germline V and J ends were trimmed by 2 bases and 6 bases, with 14 bases remaining between them. This CDR3 is 15 amino acids long. The CDR3 is CASSLSTGIAGELFF. CDR3 nucleotide sequence: TGCGCCAGCAGCTTATCCACAGGGATCGCCGGGGAGCTGTTTTTT.

In its sample, this clonotype was seen a few times. The chain joins TRBV5-1 to TRBJ2-1, with 8 bases matching TRBD1. V shed 1 base and J 8 bases; nucleotides not matched to a gene: 8. The CDR3 loop spans 15 amino acids. Germline-derived CDR1 and CDR2 are SGHRS and YFSETQ. CDR3 sequence reads: CASSLNRGFRDEQFF. CDR3 coding DNA: TGCGCCAGCAGCTTGAACAGGGGGTTTCGGGATGAGCAGTTCTTC.

The sample holds a few counts of this clonotype. The chain recombines TRBV6-2 or TRBV6-3 with TRBJ1-1; a weak D match, TRBD1 (5 bases). Looked up from germline, CDR1 is MNHEY and CDR2 is SVGEGT. Deletions cut 8 bases from V and 6 bases from J, with 16 bases between. This CDR3 contains 13 residues. The CDR3 bases are TGTGCCAGCGGTCGGGACTACCAACCTGAAGCTTTCTTT. It is translated as CASGRDYQPEAFF.

This clonotype occurred a few times. This rearrangement joins TRBV28 to TRBJ2-7; 7 bases agree with TRBD1. Germline V gene lookup returns CDR1 MDHEN and CDR2 SYDVKM. The CDR3 sequence is 15 residues long. The ends lost 6 bases at V and 0 bases at J; junction bases unmatched: 8. CDR3 bases: TGTGCCAGCAGAACAGGGGACGCCTCCTCCTACGAGCAGTACTTC. As protein: CASRTGDASSYEQYF.

The sample holds a few counts of this clonotype. The rearrangement joins TRBV5-1 to TRBJ2-2; 7 positions agree with TRBD1. Germline V gives CDR1 SGHRS, CDR2 YFSETQ. This CDR3 is 16 amino acids long. Unmatched junction bases numbered 6, after V lost 1 base and J lost 3 bases. CDR3 DNA: TGCGCCAGCAGCTTGTATGGAACAGGGGACACCGGGGAGCTGTTTTTT. Translated: CASSLYGTGDTGELFF.

V usage is TRBV20-1 and J usage is TRBJ2-5, with 12 bases fitting TRBD2. Looked up from germline, CDR1 is DFQATT and CDR2 is SNEGSKA (reference sequence). V lost 0 bases and J lost 4; bases outside the gene matches: 9. The CDR3 contains 17 residues. CDR3 protein: CSARDTLAGGPGETQYF. DNA of the CDR3: TGCAGTGCTAGAGATACTCTAGCGGGGGGGCCAGGAGAGACCCAGTACTTC.

This clonotype was seen many times. This sequence joins TRBV29-1 and TRBJ1-1; no reliable D call. Trimming removed 5 bases from V and 4 bases from J, with 14 bases in between. The CDR3 sequence is 13 residues long. Germline lookup yields CDR1 SQVTM and CDR2 ANQGSEA. The CDR3 nucleotides read TGCAGCGTTTCTACCACCAAAGTCACTGAAGCTTTCTTT. Protein sequence: CSVSTTKVTEAFF. Drawing the rest from reference TRBV29-1 and TRBJ1-1, the complete variable domain is SAVISQKPSRDICQRGTSLTIQCQVDSQVTMMFWYRQQPGQSLTLIATANQGSEATYESGFVIDKFPISRPNLTFSTLTVSNMSPEDSSIYLCSVSTTKVTEAFFGQGTRLTVV.

Only a few counts were recorded for this clonotype. V usage is TRBV7-9 and J usage is TRBJ2-7; no firm D call. Trimming took 6 bases from V and 4 from J, leaving 10 bases between them. The germline CDR1 and CDR2 sequences are SEHNR and FQNEAQ (reference sequence). The CDR3 has 12 residues. The CDR3 sequence: CASRGSKYEQYF. The DNA of the CDR3 is TGTGCCAGCAGGGGAAGCAAGTACGAGCAGTACTTC.

This chain uses TRBV2 with TRBJ2-2, with D perhaps matching TRBD1 (6 bases). The CDR3 contains 13 residues. V shed 5 bases and J shed 9 bases, with 13 bases lying between them. Germline values: CDR1 SNHLY, CDR2 FYNNEI. The CDR3, as DNA: TGTGCCAGCAGTTCCGGGACACTTAGGGAGCTGTTTTTT. As protein: CASSSGTLRELFF.

The chain joins TRBV5-6 to TRBJ1-1, with 7 bases matching TRBD1. The CDR3 runs to 14 residues. V lost 5 bases and J lost 4; bases outside the gene matches: 8. Germline V gives CDR1 SGHDT, CDR2 YYEEEE. This CDR3 reads CASSYPTGTTEAFF. The CDR3 DNA sequence: TGTGCCAGCAGTTACCCGACAGGGACCACTGAAGCTTTCTTT.

This clonotype has a count of ten or more. The chain links TRBV7-9 to TRBJ1-1, with 9 bases lining up with TRBD1. Trimming took 5 bases from V and 5 from J; bases not matched to a gene: 6. This CDR3 is 14 amino acids long. Germline V CDR1 and CDR2: SEHNR, FQNEAQ (reference sequence). The CDR3 loop reads CASSIRTGDTEAFF. The CDR3 nucleotides are TGTGCCAGCAGCATCCGGACAGGGGATACTGAAGCTTTCTTT.